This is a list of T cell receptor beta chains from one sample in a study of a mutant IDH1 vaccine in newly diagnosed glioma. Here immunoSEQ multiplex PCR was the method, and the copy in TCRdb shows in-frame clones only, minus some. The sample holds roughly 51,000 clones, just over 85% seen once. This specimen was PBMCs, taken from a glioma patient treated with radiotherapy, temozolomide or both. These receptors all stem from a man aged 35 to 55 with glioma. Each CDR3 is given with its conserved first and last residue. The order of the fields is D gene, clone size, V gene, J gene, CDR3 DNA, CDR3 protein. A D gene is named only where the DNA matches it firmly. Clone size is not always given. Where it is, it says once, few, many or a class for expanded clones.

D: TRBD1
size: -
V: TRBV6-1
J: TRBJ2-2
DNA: TGTGCCAGCAGTGCCCACCACGGGACAGGGTCCGGGGAGCTGTTTTTT
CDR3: CASSAHHGTGSGELFF

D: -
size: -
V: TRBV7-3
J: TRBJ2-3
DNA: TGTGCCAGCAGCTTTGGGGGGGCCCTAGATACGCAGTATTTT
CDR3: CASSFGGALDTQYF

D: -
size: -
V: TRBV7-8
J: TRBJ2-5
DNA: TGTGCCAGCAGCTCGCAGACTCCTCCCCGGGAGACCCAGTACTTC
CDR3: CASSSQTPPRETQYF

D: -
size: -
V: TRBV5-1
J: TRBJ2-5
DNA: TGCGCCAGCAGTGGCGGATCTCTAGCGAATCAAGAGACCCAGTACTTC
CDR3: CASSGGSLANQETQYF

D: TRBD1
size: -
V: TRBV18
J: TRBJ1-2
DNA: TGTGCCAGCTCGTCCGACAGGGCTCTCTATGGCTACACCTTC
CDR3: CASSSDRALYGYTF

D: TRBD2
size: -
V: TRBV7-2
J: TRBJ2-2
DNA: TGTGCCAGCAGCCGACCGGCTAGCGGGGGGGGATACGCCGGGGAGCTGTTTTTT
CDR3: CASSRPASGGGYAGELFF

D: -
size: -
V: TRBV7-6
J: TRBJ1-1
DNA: TGTGCCAGCACCCTCCTGGGGGGCACTGAAGCTTTCTTT
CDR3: CASTLLGGTEAFF

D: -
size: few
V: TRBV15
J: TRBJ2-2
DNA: TGTGCCACCAGCAGAGCCGGGACATACACCGGGGAGCTGTTTTTT
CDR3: CATSRAGTYTGELFF

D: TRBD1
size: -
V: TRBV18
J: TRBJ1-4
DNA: TGTGCCAGCTCGGGGACAGCCGTCACAACTAATGAAAAACTGTTTTTT
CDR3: CASSGTAVTTNEKLFF

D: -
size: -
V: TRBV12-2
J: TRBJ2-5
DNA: TGCGCAGGTCGCTTGGGACTAGCGGGTATAAAGACCCAGTACTTC
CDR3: CAGRLGLAGIKTQYF

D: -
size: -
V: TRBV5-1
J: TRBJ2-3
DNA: TGCGCCAGCAGAGGAGATACGCAGTATTTT
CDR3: CASRGDTQYF

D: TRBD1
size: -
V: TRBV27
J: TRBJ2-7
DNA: TGTGCCAGCAAATCAGAAACAGGGGCCGAGCAGTACTTC
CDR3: CASKSETGAEQYF

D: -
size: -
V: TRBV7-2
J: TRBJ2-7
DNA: TGTGCCAGCAGCTTAATCCGGGGCTACGAGCAGTACTTC
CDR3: CASSLIRGYEQYF

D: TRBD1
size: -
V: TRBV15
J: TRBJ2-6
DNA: TGTGCCACCAGCAGAGGATCGGGACAGGGCGTCTCTGGGGCCAACGTCCTGACTTTC
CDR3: CATSRGSGQGVSGANVLTF

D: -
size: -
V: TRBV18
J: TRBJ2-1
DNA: TGTGCCAGCTCGGAAGACAGAAATGAGCAGTTCTTC
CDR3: CASSEDRNEQFF

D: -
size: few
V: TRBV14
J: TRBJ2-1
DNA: TGTGCCAGCAGCCCCATCCTAGGGGGAGTATGGGCCAATGAGCAGTTCTTC
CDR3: CASSPILGGVWANEQFF

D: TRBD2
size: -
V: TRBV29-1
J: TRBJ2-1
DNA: TGCAGCGTTGCCGGGACTAGCGGGAGGGCGTTTGAGCAGTTCTTC
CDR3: CSVAGTSGRAFEQFF

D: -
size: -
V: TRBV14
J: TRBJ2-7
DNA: TGTGCCAGCAGCCAAGTAAGGCTCCGGGGTGGCGAGCAGTACTTC
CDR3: CASSQVRLRGGEQYF

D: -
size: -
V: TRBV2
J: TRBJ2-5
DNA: TGTGCCAGCAGTGTGCAGGGCGAGACCCAGTACTTC
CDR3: CASSVQGETQYF

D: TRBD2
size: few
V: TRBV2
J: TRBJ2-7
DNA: TGTGCCAGCAGTGAATCGGTAGGACTAGCAGTAGGATACGAGCAGTACTTC
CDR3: CASSESVGLAVGYEQYF

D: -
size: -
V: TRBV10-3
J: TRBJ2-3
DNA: TGTGCCATCAGGGACGGGAGCACAGATACGCAGTATTTT
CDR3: CAIRDGSTDTQYF

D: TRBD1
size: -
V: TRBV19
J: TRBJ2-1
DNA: TGTGCCAGTAGTTCACAGGGGGCGCGGCGGTTGTTCTTC
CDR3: CASSSQGARRLFF

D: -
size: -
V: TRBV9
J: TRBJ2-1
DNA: TGTGCCAGCAGCGTATCGACGGGGAGTAGGCCCAATGAGCAGTTCTTC
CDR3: CASSVSTGSRPNEQFF

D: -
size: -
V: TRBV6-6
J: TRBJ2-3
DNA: TGTGCCAGCAGTCGACCCAGCACAGATACGCAGTATTTT
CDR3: CASSRPSTDTQYF

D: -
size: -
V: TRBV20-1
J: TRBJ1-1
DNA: TGCAGTGCTAGAGGGGGACCTATCCTGTTT
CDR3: CSARGGPILF

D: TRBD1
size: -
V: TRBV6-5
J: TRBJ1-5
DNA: TGTGCCAGCAGTTACCGCGGGACAGGTCAGGGGTGGCCCCAGCATTTT
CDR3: CASSYRGTGQGWPQHF

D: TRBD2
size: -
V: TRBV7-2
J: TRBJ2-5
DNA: TGTGCCAGCAGCTTTAGCGGGAGAGTTCTAGAGACCCAGTACTTC
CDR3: CASSFSGRVLETQYF

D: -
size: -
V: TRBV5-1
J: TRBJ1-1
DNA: TGCGCCAGCAGCTTGCTGGGGACTGAAGCTTTCTTT
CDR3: CASSLLGTEAFF

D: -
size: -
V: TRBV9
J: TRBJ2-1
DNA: TGTGCCAGCAGCGTAGACGGGGTCTCATACAATGAGCAGTTCTTC
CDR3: CASSVDGVSYNEQFF

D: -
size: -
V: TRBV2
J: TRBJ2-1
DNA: TGTGCCAGCAGTGAATGGGGCCCTCCCTACTACAATGAGCAGTTCTTC
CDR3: CASSEWGPPYYNEQFF

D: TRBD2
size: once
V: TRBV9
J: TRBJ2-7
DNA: TGTGCCAGCAGCGTAGCCGGACTAGCCTACGAGCAGTACTTC
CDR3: CASSVAGLAYEQYF

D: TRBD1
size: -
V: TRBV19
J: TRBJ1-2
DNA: TGTGCCAGTACCTACGGGACAGGGGGCTATGGCTACACCTTC
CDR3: CASTYGTGGYGYTF

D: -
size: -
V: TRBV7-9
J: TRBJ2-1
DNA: TGTGCCAGCAGCGGACCTAACCGTTCCTACAATGAGCAGTTCTTC
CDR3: CASSGPNRSYNEQFF

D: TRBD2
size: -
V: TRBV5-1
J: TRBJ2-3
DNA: TGCGCCAGCAGCTTGGGAGGACGGGGGGCAGATACGCAGTATTTT
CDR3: CASSLGGRGADTQYF

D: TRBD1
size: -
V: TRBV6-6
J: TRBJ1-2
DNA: TGTGCCAGCAGATATGGGACAGGTGATGGCTACACCTTC
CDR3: CASRYGTGDGYTF

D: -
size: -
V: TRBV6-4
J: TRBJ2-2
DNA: TGTGCCAGCAGTGACGGACTCAACACCGGGGAGCTGTTTTTT
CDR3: CASSDGLNTGELFF

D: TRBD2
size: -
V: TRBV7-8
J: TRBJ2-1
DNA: TGTGCCAGCAGCTTAGGGTGGCGGGAGGGCAATGAGCAGTTCTTC
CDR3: CASSLGWREGNEQFF